A selection of T cell receptor beta chains follows, all from one sample in a study of T cells after yellow fever vaccination. Each CDR3 protein is one row after TCRdb ran MiXCR on the 5' RACE reads. Of 400,000 or so distinct CDR3 sequences listed, roughly 20% were seen once; the top ten hold over 15%. The sample here was PBMCs, taken before the yellow fever booster vaccination. The receptor source for this set is a man aged 18 to 30 who received the YFV17D yellow fever vaccine. The CDR3 runs from the conserved cysteine through the conserved F or W. Each record gives: clone size, J gene, V gene, D gene, CDR3 protein, CDR3 DNA. A D gene is named only where the DNA matches it firmly. For some rows the clone size is stated as once, few or many, or as a class when expanded; others skip it.

clone size: few; J gene: TRBJ2-5; V gene: TRBV2; D gene: .; CDR3 protein: CASRRDGQETQYF; CDR3 DNA: TGTGCCAGCAGACGGGACGGCCAGGAGACCCAGTACTTC
clone size: .; J gene: TRBJ2-7; V gene: TRBV7-2; D gene: TRBD2; CDR3 protein: CASSLWPGLAGGPQYF; CDR3 DNA: TGTGCCAGCAGCTTATGGCCGGGACTAGCGGGGGGACCTCAGTACTTC
clone size: .; J gene: TRBJ2-2; V gene: TRBV6-5; D gene: TRBD1; CDR3 protein: CASGTGATGELFF; CDR3 DNA: TGTGCCAGCGGGACAGGGGCCACCGGGGAGCTGTTTTTT
clone size: few; J gene: TRBJ1-1; V gene: TRBV20-1; D gene: .; CDR3 protein: CSASVFPEAFF; CDR3 DNA: TGCAGTGCTAGTGTTTTTCCTGAAGCTTTCTTT
clone size: .; J gene: TRBJ1-5; V gene: TRBV6-1; D gene: .; CDR3 protein: CASSDWGSNQPQHF; CDR3 DNA: TGTGCCAGCAGTGACTGGGGTAGCAATCAGCCCCAGCATTTT
clone size: few; J gene: TRBJ2-2; V gene: TRBV29-1; D gene: TRBD1; CDR3 protein: CSVAGQGDTGELFF; CDR3 DNA: TGCAGCGTGGCGGGACAGGGGGACACCGGGGAGCTGTTTTTT
clone size: .; J gene: TRBJ2-2; V gene: TRBV12-3/TRBV12-4; D gene: .; CDR3 protein: CASTSAGELFF; CDR3 DNA: TGTGCCAGCACGAGCGCCGGGGAGCTGTTTTTT
clone size: few; J gene: TRBJ2-3; V gene: TRBV7-9; D gene: .; CDR3 protein: CASSPDYTQYF; CDR3 DNA: TGTGCCAGCAGCCCGGATTATACGCAGTATTTT
clone size: few; J gene: TRBJ2-5; V gene: TRBV12-3/TRBV12-4; D gene: TRBD1; CDR3 protein: CASSSPGTGLQETQYF; CDR3 DNA: TGTGCCAGCAGCTCCCCCGGGACAGGGCTCCAAGAGACCCAGTACTTC
clone size: .; J gene: TRBJ2-7; V gene: TRBV6-5; D gene: TRBD2; CDR3 protein: CASSRLAGYSSYEQYF; CDR3 DNA: TGTGCCAGCAGCAGACTAGCGGGGTACAGCTCCTACGAGCAGTACTTC
clone size: .; J gene: TRBJ1-5; V gene: TRBV30; D gene: .; CDR3 protein: CAWSAGGIGNQPQHF; CDR3 DNA: TGTGCCTGGAGTGCGGGGGGCATAGGCAATCAGCCCCAGCATTTT
clone size: .; J gene: TRBJ1-2; V gene: TRBV12-3/TRBV12-4; D gene: .; CDR3 protein: CASRATANYGYTF; CDR3 DNA: TGTGCCAGCAGGGCGACAGCTAACTATGGCTACACCTTC
clone size: few; J gene: TRBJ2-7; V gene: TRBV19; D gene: TRBD2; CDR3 protein: CASSMVPPGGYEQYF; CDR3 DNA: TGTGCCAGTAGTATGGTCCCGCCGGGGGGCTACGAGCAGTACTTC
clone size: .; J gene: TRBJ1-6; V gene: TRBV28; D gene: .; CDR3 protein: CASSTKGEGLTLHF; CDR3 DNA: TGTGCCAGCAGTACTAAGGGCGAGGGATTGACCCTCCACTTT
clone size: .; J gene: TRBJ2-1; V gene: TRBV5-5; D gene: .; CDR3 protein: CASSLGLVLSYEQFF; CDR3 DNA: TGTGCCAGCAGCTTGGGACTAGTTCTCTCTTATGAGCAGTTCTTC
clone size: few; J gene: TRBJ2-3; V gene: TRBV5-5; D gene: .; CDR3 protein: CASSLAGSVTDTQYF; CDR3 DNA: TGTGCCAGCAGCTTGGCCGGATCTGTCACAGATACGCAGTATTTT
clone size: .; J gene: TRBJ1-1; V gene: TRBV12-3/TRBV12-4; D gene: .; CDR3 protein: CASSPRPWGTEAFF; CDR3 DNA: TGTGCCAGCAGTCCCCGACCATGGGGCACTGAAGCTTTCTTT
clone size: many; J gene: TRBJ2-1; V gene: TRBV12-3/TRBV12-4; D gene: .; CDR3 protein: CASSSGSYNEQFF; CDR3 DNA: TGTGCCAGCAGCTCGGGGTCCTACAATGAGCAGTTCTTC
clone size: few; J gene: TRBJ2-3; V gene: TRBV12-5; D gene: .; CDR3 protein: CASGLVVSTSTDTQYF; CDR3 DNA: TGTGCTAGTGGTTTGGTCGTGAGCACTAGCACAGATACGCAGTATTTT
clone size: few; J gene: TRBJ1-3; V gene: TRBV27; D gene: TRBD1; CDR3 protein: CASSLYRGLGNTIYF; CDR3 DNA: TGTGCCAGCAGTTTATACAGGGGTTTAGGAAACACCATATATTTT
clone size: .; J gene: TRBJ1-1; V gene: TRBV20-1; D gene: .; CDR3 protein: CSARGTLNTEAFF; CDR3 DNA: TGCAGTGCTCGCGGGACACTTAACACTGAAGCTTTCTTT
clone size: .; J gene: TRBJ2-5; V gene: TRBV15; D gene: .; CDR3 protein: CATSRGTDQETQYF; CDR3 DNA: TGTGCCACCAGCAGAGGGACAGACCAAGAGACCCAGTACTTC
clone size: .; J gene: TRBJ2-3; V gene: TRBV4-1; D gene: .; CDR3 protein: CASSQGPQVADTQYF; CDR3 DNA: TGCGCCAGCAGCCAAGGCCCCCAGGTGGCAGATACGCAGTATTTT
clone size: .; J gene: TRBJ2-5; V gene: TRBV5-4; D gene: TRBD1; CDR3 protein: CASGIDRAGVETQYF; CDR3 DNA: TGTGCCAGCGGCATAGACAGGGCGGGTGTGGAGACCCAGTACTTC
clone size: .; J gene: TRBJ2-2; V gene: TRBV6-2/TRBV6-3; D gene: .; CDR3 protein: CASSYAQLGNGELFF; CDR3 DNA: TGTGCCAGCAGTTACGCCCAATTAGGAAACGGGGAGCTGTTTTTT
clone size: many; J gene: TRBJ2-3; V gene: TRBV20-1; D gene: TRBD1; CDR3 protein: CSAHSGTGRSDTQYF; CDR3 DNA: TGCAGTGCCCACTCCGGGACAGGGCGTTCAGATACGCAGTATTTT
clone size: few; J gene: TRBJ1-5; V gene: TRBV7-9; D gene: .; CDR3 protein: CASSASAGEEGNQPQHF; CDR3 DNA: TGTGCCAGCAGCGCGTCTGCAGGGGAAGAAGGCAATCAGCCCCAGCATTTT
clone size: .; J gene: TRBJ1-5; V gene: TRBV24-1; D gene: .; CDR3 protein: CATSDPDQPQHF; CDR3 DNA: TGTGCCACCAGTGATCCTGATCAGCCCCAGCATTTT
clone size: .; J gene: TRBJ2-6; V gene: TRBV7-7; D gene: .; CDR3 protein: CASSGGVDSPTSGANVLTF; CDR3 DNA: TGTGCCAGCAGCGGAGGGGTAGACAGCCCTACCTCTGGGGCCAACGTCCTGACTTTC
clone size: few; J gene: TRBJ1-1; V gene: TRBV19; D gene: .; CDR3 protein: CASRGVGGKYTEAFF; CDR3 DNA: TGTGCCAGTAGAGGGGTCGGGGGCAAGTACACTGAAGCTTTCTTT
clone size: .; J gene: TRBJ2-1; V gene: TRBV11-2; D gene: .; CDR3 protein: CASSFAAPARRFF; CDR3 DNA: TGTGCCAGCAGCTTTGCTGCCCCAGCGCGGAGGTTCTTC
clone size: few; J gene: TRBJ2-3; V gene: TRBV5-1; D gene: TRBD2; CDR3 protein: CASGTSGGAFSTDTQYF; CDR3 DNA: TGCGCCAGTGGGACTAGCGGGGGAGCATTTAGCACAGATACGCAGTATTTT
clone size: few; J gene: TRBJ2-4; V gene: TRBV4-1; D gene: .; CDR3 protein: CASSQFVDTKNIQYF; CDR3 DNA: TGCGCCAGCAGCCAATTTGTAGACACCAAAAACATTCAGTACTTC
clone size: .; J gene: TRBJ2-2; V gene: TRBV12-3/TRBV12-4; D gene: .; CDR3 protein: CASSFRRNTGELFF; CDR3 DNA: TGTGCCAGCAGTTTTAGGAGGAACACCGGGGAGCTGTTTTTT
clone size: .; J gene: TRBJ2-1; V gene: TRBV7-2; D gene: TRBD2; CDR3 protein: CASSSTSVVQFF; CDR3 DNA: TGTGCCAGCAGCTCTACTAGCGTCGTGCAGTTCTTC